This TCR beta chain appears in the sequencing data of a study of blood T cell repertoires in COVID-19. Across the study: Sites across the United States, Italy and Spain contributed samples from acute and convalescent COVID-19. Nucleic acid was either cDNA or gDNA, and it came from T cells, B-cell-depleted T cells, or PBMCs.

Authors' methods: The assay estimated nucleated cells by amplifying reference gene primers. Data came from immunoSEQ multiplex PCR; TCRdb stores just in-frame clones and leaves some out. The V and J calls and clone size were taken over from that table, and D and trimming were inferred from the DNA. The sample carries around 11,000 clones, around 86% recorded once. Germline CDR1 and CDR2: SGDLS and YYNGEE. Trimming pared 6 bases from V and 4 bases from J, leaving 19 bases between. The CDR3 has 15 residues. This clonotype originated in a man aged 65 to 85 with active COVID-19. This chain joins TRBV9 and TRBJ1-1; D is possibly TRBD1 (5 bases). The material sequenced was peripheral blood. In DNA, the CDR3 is TGTGCCAGCACTTTAACCCCAGGGTCCGGCACTGAAGCTTTCTTT. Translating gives CASTLTPGSGTEAFF.